This T cell receptor (beta chain) was captured by sequencing in a study of cytomegalovirus exposure and HLA in healthy donors. Turning to the study itself: The 120 or so validation repertoires and the 666 first-cohort repertoires shared a platform, a later analysis reported. General study points: The study labeled 150 to 200 TCR beta chains cytomegalovirus-associated. Reports credit the classifier with highly specific, highly sensitive diagnosis of cytomegalovirus status. Testing in vitro showed three CMV-associated chains specific for CMV antigens.

This clone showed up just once. Its antigen is unknown. Profiling relied on immunoSEQ multiplex PCR, and the TCRdb table lists in-frame clones only, not all of them. The sample has about 240,000 clones; about 90% are singletons. V lost 6 bases and J lost 2, with 8 bases in between. The CDR3 runs 12 residues. Germline V gene data show CDR1 as MDHEN and CDR2 as SYDVKM. The receptor's source is a woman aged 25 to 45 in good health and CMV-seropositive. The chain joins TRBV28 to TRBJ2-7; maybe TRBD1 (6 bases). Sequenced sample: PBMCs. The CDR3 loop is CASRTGPYEQYF. CDR3 bases: TGTGCCAGCAGGACAGGTCCCTACGAGCAGTACTTC. Variable domain in full (rest from reference TRBV28 and TRBJ2-7): DVKVTQSSRYLVKRTGEKVFLECVQDMDHENMFWYRQDPGLGLRLIYFSYDVKMKEKGDIPEGYSVSREKKERFSLILESASTNQTSMYLCASRTGPYEQYFGPGTRLTVT.